Here is one T cell receptor beta chain with its context. Its antigen is unidentified. The sample has other DNA sequences that encode this CDR3 too. Produced via immunoSEQ multiplex PCR; TCRdb's table is partial and in-frame only. This sample has about 610,000 clones, with 96% found just once. This sample was included in a study of shared clonotypes between healthy human individuals. Study information: Three plates were used per donor for CD4 naive, three for CD4 memory, two for CD8 naive and one for CD8 memory.

General study results and limits: The expectation was that sequencing depth would affect clonotype sharing among donors.

V was cut by 2 bases and J by 5 bases, with 4 bases left in between. CDR1 and CDR2 from the germline V gene are SGDLS and YYNGEE. This CDR3 has 12 residues. CD45RO-negative cells were positively selected for CCR7, leaving out terminally differentiated effector memory CD45RA+ cells. Healthy and HIV-negative, the adult donors had no recent acute infections or vaccinations. Source material: naive CD8+ T cells sorted from blood. The chain employs TRBV9 and TRBJ2-2; D gene uncertain. This TCR came from a woman aged 25 to 45 in good health. CDR3 amino acids: CASSVGTGELFF. CDR3 nucleotide sequence: TGTGCCAGCAGCGTGGGGACCGGGGAGCTGTTTTTT.